This is a list of T cell receptor beta chains from one sample in a study of cytomegalovirus exposure and HLA in healthy donors. Sequencing used immunoSEQ multiplex PCR; TCRdb keeps in-frame clones, though not all of them. The table lists about 130,000 clones, approximately 85% of them singletons. The sequenced sample was PBMCs. These receptors all stem from a boy under 18 in good health and CMV-seronegative. Each CDR3 is given with its conserved first and last residue. The D gene is left open where the match is weak.

J gene: TRBJ2-5
V gene: TRBV7-3
D gene: -
CDR3 protein: CASSPGSGETQYF
CDR3 DNA: TGTGCCAGCAGCCCCGGGAGCGGGGAGACCCAGTACTTC

J gene: TRBJ2-7
V gene: TRBV6-6
D gene: -
CDR3 protein: CASSYGTQESYEQYF
CDR3 DNA: TGTGCCAGCAGTTACGGGACACAGGAATCCTACGAGCAGTACTTC

J gene: TRBJ2-5
V gene: TRBV5-4
D gene: TRBD2
CDR3 protein: CASSAGLAGGGETQYF
CDR3 DNA: TGTGCCAGCAGCGCGGGACTAGCGGGGGGCGGGGAGACCCAGTACTTC

J gene: TRBJ2-7
V gene: TRBV7-2
D gene: TRBD1
CDR3 protein: CASSLTGQSSYEQYF
CDR3 DNA: TGTGCCAGCAGCTTGACAGGGCAAAGCTCCTACGAGCAGTACTTC

J gene: TRBJ2-4
V gene: TRBV2
D gene: -
CDR3 protein: CASSGGIAKNIQYF
CDR3 DNA: TGTGCCAGCAGTGGAGGAATCGCCAAAAACATTCAGTACTTC

J gene: TRBJ2-3
V gene: TRBV7-2
D gene: -
CDR3 protein: CASSSRGADTQYF
CDR3 DNA: TGTGCCAGCAGTTCCCGAGGCGCAGATACGCAGTATTTT

J gene: TRBJ2-1
V gene: TRBV6-1
D gene: -
CDR3 protein: CASSSSDSGEQFF
CDR3 DNA: TGTGCCAGCAGCTCATCGGACTCCGGGGAGCAGTTCTTC

J gene: TRBJ2-5
V gene: TRBV7-2
D gene: -
CDR3 protein: CASSLDAPGTQYF
CDR3 DNA: TGTGCCAGCAGCTTAGATGCCCCGGGGACCCAGTACTTC

J gene: TRBJ1-4
V gene: TRBV6-5
D gene: TRBD1
CDR3 protein: CASSFDRDEKLFF
CDR3 DNA: TGTGCCAGCAGTTTCGACAGGGATGAAAAACTGTTTTTT

J gene: TRBJ2-7
V gene: TRBV7-8
D gene: -
CDR3 protein: CASSLVPLTYEQYF
CDR3 DNA: TGTGCCAGCAGCCTGGTCCCACTCACCTACGAGCAGTACTTC

J gene: TRBJ2-1
V gene: TRBV10-3
D gene: -
CDR3 protein: CAISESGERGSREQFF
CDR3 DNA: TGTGCCATCAGTGAGTCGGGGGAACGGGGGTCTCGAGAGCAGTTCTTC

J gene: TRBJ2-7
V gene: TRBV7-2
D gene: TRBD2
CDR3 protein: CASSLGGSGRVRYEQYF
CDR3 DNA: TGTGCCAGCAGCTTAGGGGGCAGCGGGAGGGTTCGCTACGAGCAGTACTTC

J gene: TRBJ1-2
V gene: TRBV30
D gene: -
CDR3 protein: CASYSGGGYTF
CDR3 DNA: TGTGCCTCCTACAGCGGTGGTGGCTACACCTTC

J gene: TRBJ1-2
V gene: TRBV6-5
D gene: -
CDR3 protein: CASSVSTGTNYGYTF
CDR3 DNA: TGTGCCAGCAGCGTCTCTACGGGAACGAACTATGGCTACACCTTC

J gene: TRBJ1-1
V gene: TRBV5-6
D gene: -
CDR3 protein: CASSLAPREAEAFF
CDR3 DNA: TGTGCCAGCAGCTTGGCCCCCAGGGAGGCTGAAGCTTTCTTT

J gene: TRBJ1-2
V gene: TRBV30
D gene: -
CDR3 protein: CAWSSLARGGYTF
CDR3 DNA: TGTGCCTGGAGTTCCTTAGCCCGCGGAGGCTACACCTTC

J gene: TRBJ2-2
V gene: TRBV19
D gene: TRBD2
CDR3 protein: CASSLMASTSGTTFTNTGELFF
CDR3 DNA: TGTGCCAGTAGTCTTATGGCATCGACTAGCGGGACAACCTTTACGAACACCGGGGAGCTGTTTTTT

J gene: TRBJ2-1
V gene: TRBV27
D gene: TRBD2
CDR3 protein: CASTAREGSVDEQFF
CDR3 DNA: TGTGCCAGCACCGCCCGGGAGGGCTCCGTGGATGAGCAGTTCTTC